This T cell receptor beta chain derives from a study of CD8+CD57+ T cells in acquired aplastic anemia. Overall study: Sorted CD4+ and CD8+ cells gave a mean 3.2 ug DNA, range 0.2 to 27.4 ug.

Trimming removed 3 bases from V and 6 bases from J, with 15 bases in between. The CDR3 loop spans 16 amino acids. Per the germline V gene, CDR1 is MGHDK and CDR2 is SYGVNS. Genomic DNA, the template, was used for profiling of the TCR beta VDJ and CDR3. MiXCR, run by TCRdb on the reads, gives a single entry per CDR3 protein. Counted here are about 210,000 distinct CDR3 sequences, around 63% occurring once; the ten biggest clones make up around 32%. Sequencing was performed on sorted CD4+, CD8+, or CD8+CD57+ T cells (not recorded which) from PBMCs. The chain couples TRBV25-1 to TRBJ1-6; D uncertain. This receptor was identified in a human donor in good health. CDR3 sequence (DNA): TGTGCCAGCAGTGACCCCGCCGGAGGGTTTAATTCACCCCTCCACTTT. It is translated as CASSDPAGGFNSPLHF.